A selection of T cell receptor beta chains follows, all from one sample in a study of T cell changes during pregnancy in multiple sclerosis. The data were produced by immunoSEQ multiplex PCR, yet TCRdb's version contains in-frame clones alone and is incomplete. This table has 75,000 to 95,000 clones, around 92% appearing once. The specimen was peripheral blood, collected in the first trimester of pregnancy. Source of these receptors: a female donor in good health, enrolled as a control in a pregnancy study. Both conserved end residues are part of each CDR3. The order of the fields is V gene, J gene, D gene, clone size, CDR3 length, CDR3 DNA, CDR3 protein. A D gene is named only where the DNA matches it firmly. Clone size, where shown, is once, few, many, or a class for clones that have expanded.

V gene: TRBV29-1
J gene: TRBJ1-4
D gene: -
clone size: -
CDR3 length: 12
CDR3 DNA: TGCAGCCTCAGGGGTTCGGATGAAAAACTGTTTTTT
CDR3 protein: CSLRGSDEKLFF

V gene: TRBV2
J gene: TRBJ1-6
D gene: -
clone size: -
CDR3 length: 14
CDR3 DNA: TGTGCCAGCAGTGAACAGGGGAGAAATTCACCCCTCCACTTT
CDR3 protein: CASSEQGRNSPLHF

V gene: TRBV5-1
J gene: TRBJ1-2
D gene: TRBD1
clone size: -
CDR3 length: 15
CDR3 DNA: TGCGCCAGCAGCTTGGGGGCAGGGGGCGCCTATGGCTACACCTTC
CDR3 protein: CASSLGAGGAYGYTF

V gene: TRBV28
J gene: TRBJ2-7
D gene: TRBD1
clone size: -
CDR3 length: 13
CDR3 DNA: TGTGCCAGCGAAGGGACAGGCTCCTACGAGCAGTACTTC
CDR3 protein: CASEGTGSYEQYF

V gene: TRBV7-2
J gene: TRBJ1-6
D gene: -
clone size: -
CDR3 length: 14
CDR3 DNA: TGTGCCAGCAGCTTAGAAGGGGTTGGTTCACCCCTCCACTTT
CDR3 protein: CASSLEGVGSPLHF

V gene: TRBV2
J gene: TRBJ1-2
D gene: -
clone size: -
CDR3 length: 12
CDR3 DNA: TGTGCCAGCAGAGGGTTGGGAGGTGGCTACACCTTC
CDR3 protein: CASRGLGGGYTF

V gene: TRBV5-1
J gene: TRBJ2-1
D gene: TRBD2
clone size: -
CDR3 length: 17
CDR3 DNA: TGCGCCAGCAGCCGGCTAGCGGGAGGGAGCTCCTACAATGAGCAGTTCTTC
CDR3 protein: CASSRLAGGSSYNEQFF

V gene: TRBV27
J gene: TRBJ1-5
D gene: -
clone size: -
CDR3 length: 14
CDR3 DNA: TGTGCCAGCAGTTACAGGGAACGCAATCAGCCCCAGCATTTT
CDR3 protein: CASSYRERNQPQHF

V gene: TRBV10-3
J gene: TRBJ2-5
D gene: -
clone size: few
CDR3 length: 16
CDR3 DNA: TGTGCCATCAGTGAGCCCGGGGGAGGTCCTCAAGAGACCCAGTACTTC
CDR3 protein: CAISEPGGGPQETQYF

V gene: TRBV2
J gene: TRBJ2-5
D gene: -
clone size: -
CDR3 length: 13
CDR3 DNA: TGTGCCAGCAGGGTTACTGTTCAAGAGACCCAGTACTTC
CDR3 protein: CASRVTVQETQYF

V gene: TRBV27
J gene: TRBJ1-5
D gene: -
clone size: -
CDR3 length: 14
CDR3 DNA: TGTGCCAGCAGTCCCAGACAGGCTAATCGGCCCCAGCATTTT
CDR3 protein: CASSPRQANRPQHF

V gene: TRBV5-1
J gene: TRBJ1-4
D gene: -
clone size: -
CDR3 length: 17
CDR3 DNA: TGCGCCAGCAGCTTGGATCTGGGGGCTGCAACTAATGAAAAACTGTTTTTT
CDR3 protein: CASSLDLGAATNEKLFF

V gene: TRBV19
J gene: TRBJ1-2
D gene: -
clone size: -
CDR3 length: 13
CDR3 DNA: TGTGCCAGTAGTCAGAGGGGGGGCTATGGCTACACCTTC
CDR3 protein: CASSQRGGYGYTF

V gene: TRBV25-1
J gene: TRBJ2-1
D gene: TRBD2
clone size: -
CDR3 length: 14
CDR3 DNA: TGTGCCAGCAGTGGAGCTAGCGGGTACAATGAGCAGTTCTTC
CDR3 protein: CASSGASGYNEQFF

V gene: TRBV19
J gene: TRBJ1-1
D gene: -
clone size: few
CDR3 length: 17
CDR3 DNA: TGTGCCAGTAGTACCTTACGGGGGGGGACGGGGAACACTGAAGCTTTCTTT
CDR3 protein: CASSTLRGGTGNTEAFF

V gene: TRBV6-1
J gene: TRBJ1-1
D gene: TRBD1
clone size: few
CDR3 length: 15
CDR3 DNA: TGTGCCAGCAGTGCTTCCAAGGGGGCTAACACTGAAGCTTTCTTT
CDR3 protein: CASSASKGANTEAFF

V gene: TRBV4-1
J gene: TRBJ1-3
D gene: TRBD1
clone size: once
CDR3 length: 16
CDR3 DNA: TGCGCCAGCAGCCAAGATGAGGGACAGGGTTATAGCACCATATATTTT
CDR3 protein: CASSQDEGQGYSTIYF

V gene: TRBV4-1
J gene: TRBJ2-5
D gene: -
clone size: -
CDR3 length: 17
CDR3 DNA: TGCGCCAGCAGCCAAGATCACAGGGGGGGGCTCAAAGAGACCCAGTACTTC
CDR3 protein: CASSQDHRGGLKETQYF

V gene: TRBV7-8
J gene: TRBJ2-3
D gene: -
clone size: -
CDR3 length: 12
CDR3 DNA: TGTGCCAGCAGGGGGGACGGGACTTCGCAGTATTTT
CDR3 protein: CASRGDGTSQYF

V gene: TRBV10-3
J gene: TRBJ2-2
D gene: -
clone size: -
CDR3 length: 13
CDR3 DNA: TGTGCCATCAGACCCCGAGACACCGGGGAGCTGTTTTTT
CDR3 protein: CAIRPRDTGELFF

V gene: TRBV7-2
J gene: TRBJ2-2
D gene: -
clone size: -
CDR3 length: 15
CDR3 DNA: TGTGCCAGCAGCTCCACAGGGCCAGTAACCGGGGAGCTGTTTTTT
CDR3 protein: CASSSTGPVTGELFF

V gene: TRBV7-9
J gene: TRBJ1-1
D gene: -
clone size: -
CDR3 length: 12
CDR3 DNA: TGTGCCAGCAGCGCGACTTTCGCTGAAGCTTTCTTT
CDR3 protein: CASSATFAEAFF

V gene: TRBV9
J gene: TRBJ2-7
D gene: TRBD1
clone size: -
CDR3 length: 14
CDR3 DNA: TGTGCCAGCAGCGTGAGACAGGGCTCCTACGAGCAGTACTTC
CDR3 protein: CASSVRQGSYEQYF

V gene: TRBV5-1
J gene: TRBJ2-7
D gene: TRBD1
clone size: -
CDR3 length: 14
CDR3 DNA: TGCGCCAGCAGCTTGCTGACAGGGCAGTACGAGCAGTACTTC
CDR3 protein: CASSLLTGQYEQYF

V gene: TRBV4-1
J gene: TRBJ1-4
D gene: -
clone size: -
CDR3 length: 17
CDR3 DNA: TGCGCCAGCAGCCAAGCAACGACTGCCGTCGGTAATGAAAAACTGTTTTTT
CDR3 protein: CASSQATTAVGNEKLFF

V gene: TRBV7-9
J gene: TRBJ1-5
D gene: -
clone size: -
CDR3 length: 15
CDR3 DNA: TGTGCCAGCAGCTTGGGGGAGGTCGGACTCAAAGCCCAGCATTTT
CDR3 protein: CASSLGEVGLKAQHF

V gene: TRBV18
J gene: TRBJ1-1
D gene: TRBD1
clone size: -
CDR3 length: 16
CDR3 DNA: TGTGCCAGCTCACCATTTTCAGGGGGTGGGAACACTGAAGCTTTCTTT
CDR3 protein: CASSPFSGGGNTEAFF